This T cell receptor beta chain was recorded in a study of blood T cell repertoires in COVID-19. V was trimmed by 2 bases and J by 3 bases, leaving 20 bases between them. CDR3 size: 18 residues. CDR1 MNHEY and CDR2 SMNVEV come from the germline V gene (reference sequence). TCRdb keeps only in-frame clones here, not all; method: immunoSEQ multiplex PCR. The sample lists some 190,000 clones, approximately 85% seen once, with 6.5% to 7.5% in the top ten. The V and J genes are TRBV27 and TRBJ1-5; D not certain. Sample: peripheral blood. The sequence was collected from a man older than 75 with COVID-19, enrolled during active disease. CDR3 region: CASSLAVRAGQPNQPQHF. The CDR3 DNA reads TGTGCCAGCAGTTTAGCAGTGAGGGCAGGCCAACCCAATCAGCCCCAGCATTTT.